This T cell receptor (beta chain) was retrieved from a study of cytomegalovirus exposure and HLA in healthy donors. V gave up 5 bases and J gave up 0 bases; unmatched junction bases: 5. CDR1 is GTSNPN and CDR2 is SVGIG in the germline V gene (reference sequence). The CDR3 is 14 amino acids. PCR was performed using 60 Vbeta and 13 Jbeta primers. Using immunoSEQ multiplex PCR, the repertoire was profiled, and TCRdb retains in-frame clones only, with some absent. The repertoire holds about 65,000 clones, with 60% to 80% as singletons. V and J are TRBV30 and TRBJ1-1, with 8 bases lining up with TRBD1. The sample comprised PBMCs. The sequence was collected from a man younger than 45 in good health and CMV-seronegative. The chain's CDR3 is CAWGTGGLNTEAFF. CDR3 in DNA: TGTGCCTGGGGAACAGGGGGTTTGAACACTGAAGCTTTCTTT.